The 8 T cell receptor beta chains below were found in one sample sequenced in a study of CD8+CD57+ T cells in acquired aplastic anemia. Genomic DNA templated the TCR beta VDJ and CDR3 profiling. From the reads, TCRdb called clonotypes with MiXCR, one entry per CDR3 protein. The table records about 290,000 distinct CDR3 sequences, under 65% of them present only once. In patients chosen for sequencing, flow cytometry had shown CD8+CD57+ cell expansion. Sequencing was done on a sample of sorted CD4+, CD8+, or CD8+CD57+ T cells (not recorded which) from PBMCs. The receptor set was obtained from a human donor with aplastic anemia.

As concerns this clonotype: One end of the junction fails to match germline, which may point to a read error. CDR3 loop: CASSVSPGETPIYNEQFF. CDR3 nucleotides: TGTGCCAGCAGCGTAAGCCCAGGGGAGACCCCAATTTACAATGAGCAGTTCTTC. The V call is TRBV10-2, the J call TRBJ2-1; perhaps TRBD1 as D (6 bases). Germline-derived CDR1 and CDR2 are WSHSY and SAAADI. The CDR3 sequence is 18 residues long.

The chain has TRBV7-6 and TRBJ1-1, with D maybe TRBD1 (5 bases). Deletions cut 5 bases from V and 7 bases from J, with 14 bases between. Germline V gives CDR1 SGHVS, CDR2 FNYEAQ. This CDR3 contains 13 residues. CDR3 amino acids: CASSEGRHLEAFF. The CDR3 bases are TGTGCCAGCAGCGAGGGACGGCACCTTGAAGCTTTCTTT. The whole variable domain, filled in from reference TRBV7-6 and TRBJ1-1, reads GAGVSQSPRYKVTKRGQDVALRCDPISGHVSLYWYRQALGQGPEFLTYFNYEAQQDKSGLPNDRFSAERPEGSISTLTIQRTEQRDSAMYRCASSEGRHLEAFFGQGTRLTVV.

This clonotype was seen more than once but under ten times. This rearrangement joins TRBV5-6 to TRBJ1-1; D remains ambiguous. Germline V CDR1 and CDR2: SGHDT, YYEEEE. The CDR3 is 13 amino acids. V lost 0 bases and J 3 bases, leaving 6 bases between the germline ends. For the CDR3, the DNA is TGTGCCAGCAGCTTGGCCCCACACACTGAAGCTTTCTTT. Its protein is CASSLAPHTEAFF.

This rearrangement joins TRBV29-1 to TRBJ1-2; D unclear. The germline V and J ends were trimmed by 3 bases and 3 bases, with 11 bases remaining between them. This CDR3 spans 13 amino acids. Germline V gives CDR1 SQVTM, CDR2 ANQGSEA. CDR3 protein: CSVDITDDYGYTF. The CDR3 DNA sequence: TGCAGCGTTGATATCACAGACGACTATGGCTACACCTTC.

This clonotype was observed at least ten times. The chain couples TRBV9 to TRBJ2-7; no firm D call. V lost 0 bases to trimming and J lost 3 bases, with 4 bases between them. CDR1 is SGDLS and CDR2 is YYNGEE in the germline V gene. CDR3 length: 12 residues. CDR3 in amino acids: CASSVGDYEQYF. DNA for the CDR3: TGTGCCAGCAGCGTAGGGGACTACGAGCAGTACTTC.

This clonotype has only a few counts. The gene calls are TRBV9 and TRBJ1-2; D gene unclear. V was trimmed by 4 bases and J by 8 bases, leaving 9 bases between them. The length of the CDR3 is 11 residues. From germline, CDR1 is SGDLS and CDR2 YYNGEE. As DNA, the CDR3 is TGTGCCAGCAGCTCCCCTGACGGCTACACCTTC. As protein: CASSSPDGYTF.

This clonotype was seen at least ten times. The chain is built from TRBV5-8 and TRBJ1-5; D perhaps matches TRBD1 (6 bases). Trimming left V 4 bases short and J 4 bases short, with 9 bases between. Germline V lookup: CDR1 SGHTS, CDR2 YDEGEE. The CDR3 totals 13 residues. In DNA form, the CDR3 reads TGTGCCAGCAGCCTGGACAGAAATCAGCCCCAGCATTTT. This codes for CASSLDRNQPQHF.

CDR3 loop: CASSETDRRRSPLHF. The CDR3 nucleotides are TGTGCCAGCAGTGAAACGGACAGGCGAAGGTCACCCCTCCACTTT. The rearrangement uses TRBV2 and TRBJ1-6, with 7 bases aligning to TRBD1. Germline assignment: CDR1 SNHLY and CDR2 FYNNEI. There are 15 residues in the CDR3. Germline trimming cut 2 bases from V and 10 bases from J; bases unmatched to any gene: 8.